This T cell receptor (beta chain) was sequenced in a study of blood T cell repertoires in COVID-19. TCRdb keeps only in-frame clones here, not all; method: immunoSEQ multiplex PCR. The data contain around 150,000 clones, approximately 85% of them singletons. This clone was recorded only once. The junction had 7 bases not matched to a gene; V was cut back by 0 bases and J by 5 bases. CDR1 is SGHVS and CDR2 is FNYEAQ in the germline V gene. CDR3 size: 17 residues. The specimen sequenced was peripheral blood. The origin of this receptor is a man aged 55 to 70 with active or convalescent COVID-19. This chain uses TRBV7-6 with TRBJ1-1, with TRBD1 identical over 12 bases. CDR3 in DNA: TGTGCCAGCAGCTTAGCCCCCGGGACAGGGGGCGTTACTGAAGCTTTCTTT. Translation: CASSLAPGTGGVTEAFF.